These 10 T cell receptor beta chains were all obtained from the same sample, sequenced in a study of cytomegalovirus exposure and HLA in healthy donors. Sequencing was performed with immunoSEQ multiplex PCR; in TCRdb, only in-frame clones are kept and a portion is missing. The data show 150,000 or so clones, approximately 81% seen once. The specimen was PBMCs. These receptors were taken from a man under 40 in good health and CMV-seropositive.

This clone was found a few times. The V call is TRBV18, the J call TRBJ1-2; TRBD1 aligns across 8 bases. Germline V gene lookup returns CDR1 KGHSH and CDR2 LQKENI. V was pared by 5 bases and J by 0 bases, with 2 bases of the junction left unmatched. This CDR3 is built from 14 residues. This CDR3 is CASSGQGANYGYTF. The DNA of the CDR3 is TGTGCCAGCTCAGGACAGGGCGCTAACTATGGCTACACCTTC.

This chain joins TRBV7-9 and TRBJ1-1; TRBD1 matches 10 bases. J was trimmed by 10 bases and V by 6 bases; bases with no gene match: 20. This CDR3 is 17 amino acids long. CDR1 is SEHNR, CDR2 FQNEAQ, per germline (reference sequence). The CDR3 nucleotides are TGTGCCAGCAGTGCACGTAGACAGGGGGCGCGAGGAAAGTCAGCTTTCTTT. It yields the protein CASSARRQGARGKSAFF.

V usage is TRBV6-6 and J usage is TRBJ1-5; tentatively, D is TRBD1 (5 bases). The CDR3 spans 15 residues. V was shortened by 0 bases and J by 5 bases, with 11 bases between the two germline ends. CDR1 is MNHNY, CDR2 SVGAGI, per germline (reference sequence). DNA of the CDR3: TGTGCCAGCAGTTACTCGATAAGGGGCGATCAGCCCCAGCATTTT. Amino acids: CASSYSIRGDQPQHF.

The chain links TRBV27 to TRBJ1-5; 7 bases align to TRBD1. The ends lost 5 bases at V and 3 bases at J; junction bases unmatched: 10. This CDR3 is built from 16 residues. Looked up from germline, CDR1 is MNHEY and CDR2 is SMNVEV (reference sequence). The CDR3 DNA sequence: TGTGCCAGCAGTCCACTGCAGGGGGTGTACAATCAGCCCCAGCATTTT. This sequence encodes CASSPLQGVYNQPQHF.

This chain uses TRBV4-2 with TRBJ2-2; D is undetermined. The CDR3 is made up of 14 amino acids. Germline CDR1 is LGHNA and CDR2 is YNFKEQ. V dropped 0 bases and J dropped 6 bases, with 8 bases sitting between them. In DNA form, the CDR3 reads TGTGCCAGCAGCCAAGATGGCCGTCCCGGGGAGCTGTTTTTT. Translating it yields CASSQDGRPGELFF.

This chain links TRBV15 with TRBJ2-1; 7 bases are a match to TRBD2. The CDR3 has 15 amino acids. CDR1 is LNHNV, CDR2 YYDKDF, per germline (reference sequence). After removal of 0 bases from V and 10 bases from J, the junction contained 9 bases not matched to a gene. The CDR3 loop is CATSRDEEGLYEQFF. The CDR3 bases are TGTGCCACCAGCAGAGATGAAGAGGGACTATACGAGCAGTTCTTC.

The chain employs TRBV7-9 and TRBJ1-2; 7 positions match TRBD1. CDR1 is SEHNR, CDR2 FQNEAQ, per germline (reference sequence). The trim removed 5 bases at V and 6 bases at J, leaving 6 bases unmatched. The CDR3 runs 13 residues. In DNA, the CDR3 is TGTGCCAGCAGCCCTGACAGGGTGAATGGCTACACCTTC. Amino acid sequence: CASSPDRVNGYTF.

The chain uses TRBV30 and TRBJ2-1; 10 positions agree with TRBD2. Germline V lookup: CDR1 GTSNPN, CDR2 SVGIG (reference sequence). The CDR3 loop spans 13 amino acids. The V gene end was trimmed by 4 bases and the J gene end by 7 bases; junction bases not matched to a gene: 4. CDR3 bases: TGTGCCTGGACTAGCGGGGGAATAAATGAGCAGTTCTTC. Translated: CAWTSGGINEQFF.

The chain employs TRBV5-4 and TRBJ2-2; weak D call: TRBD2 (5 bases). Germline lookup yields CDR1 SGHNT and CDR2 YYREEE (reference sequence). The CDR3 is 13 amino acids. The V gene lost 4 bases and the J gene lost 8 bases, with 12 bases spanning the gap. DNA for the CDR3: TGTGCCAGCAGCGCAGGAGAGGGAGGGGAGCTGTTTTTT. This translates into CASSAGEGGELFF.

The CDR3, as DNA: TGTGCCAGCAGCCCCTCCGGGAGCTATAATTCACCCCTCCACTTT. It is translated as CASSPSGSYNSPLHF. The gene calls are TRBV13 and TRBJ1-6, with D unclear. The CDR3 loop spans 15 amino acids. The germline V gene encodes CDR1 PRHDT and CDR2 FYEKMQ (reference sequence). V lost 5 bases, J lost 3 bases, and 11 bases lay in between.